This TCR beta chain was sequenced in a study of blood T cell repertoires in COVID-19. Study-wide background: Samples taken during acute and convalescent COVID-19 were collected in the United States, Italy and Spain. Nucleic acid was either cDNA or gDNA, and it came from T cells, B-cell-depleted T cells, or PBMCs.

CDR1 and CDR2 from the germline V gene are SGHTA and FQGTGA. Trimming took 4 bases from V and 4 from J, leaving 12 bases between them. The CDR3 length is 14 residues. As handled by the study authors: Cell counts per sample came from amplifying reference gene primers. Profiling relied on immunoSEQ multiplex PCR, and the TCRdb table lists in-frame clones only, not all of them. V and J calls and clone size are given by that table; D and trimming were obtained from the DNA. This sample has hundreds of thousands of clones, with 87% found just once. The sample consisted of peripheral blood. The receptor's source is a middle-aged woman who had recovered from COVID-19. V is TRBV7-3 and J is TRBJ2-3; D possibly corresponds to TRBD1 (5 bases). The CDR3 region has the DNA TGTGCCAGCAGCTGGGGCCGGACCGCAGATACGCAGTATTTT. It yields the protein CASSWGRTADTQYF. Full variable domain (rest looked up from reference TRBV7-3 and TRBJ2-3): GAGVSQTPSNKVTEKGKYVELRCDPISGHTALYWYRQSLGQGPEFLIYFQGTGAADDSGLPNDRFFAVRPEGSVSTLKIQRTERGDSAVYLCASSWGRTADTQYFGPGTRLTVL.